This is a list of T cell receptor beta chains from one sample in a study of shared clonotypes between healthy human individuals. The method was immunoSEQ multiplex PCR; TCRdb's version includes in-frame clones alone and lacks a portion of them. The sample yields roughly 700,000 clones, 74% seen once. Specimen: memory CD4+ T cells sorted from blood. The receptors here all came from a woman aged 25-40 years in good health. Each CDR3 is given with its conserved first and last residue. D genes are given only for firm matches. Only part of the rows carry a size: once, few, many, or a class if the clone is expanded.

v_gene: TRBV5-1; abundance: few; d_gene: TRBD2; j_gene: TRBJ2-7; len: 14; CDR3nt: TGCGCCAGCAGCCCCGGGACTAGCGGGCAGGAGCAGTACTTC; CDR3aa: CASSPGTSGQEQYF
v_gene: TRBV10-3; abundance: .; d_gene: TRBD1; j_gene: TRBJ2-6; len: 17; CDR3nt: TGTGCCATCAGCCGGGACAGGGTGGGGCCTGGGGCCAACGTCCTGACTTTC; CDR3aa: CAISRDRVGPGANVLTF
v_gene: TRBV2; abundance: many; d_gene: .; j_gene: TRBJ1-3; len: 15; CDR3nt: TGTGCCAGCGGGGAGTTAATGAGCTCTGGAAACACCATATATTTT; CDR3aa: CASGELMSSGNTIYF
v_gene: TRBV27; abundance: .; d_gene: TRBD1; j_gene: TRBJ1-1; len: 14; CDR3nt: TGTGCCAGCAGAGGACAGGGGTTTCCGGGGGGAGCTTTCTTT; CDR3aa: CASRGQGFPGGAFF
v_gene: TRBV19; abundance: .; d_gene: .; j_gene: TRBJ1-5; len: 17; CDR3nt: TGTGCCAGTAGTACCCCGAAAGACGGCTATAGCAATCAGCCCCAGCATTTT; CDR3aa: CASSTPKDGYSNQPQHF
v_gene: TRBV15; abundance: .; d_gene: .; j_gene: TRBJ2-7; len: 12; CDR3nt: TGTGCCACCAGCCCAAATACAAACGAGCAGTACTTC; CDR3aa: CATSPNTNEQYF
v_gene: TRBV6-1; abundance: few; d_gene: TRBD2; j_gene: TRBJ2-5; len: 16; CDR3nt: TGTGCCAGCAGTGAACTAGCGGGAGCGGGCGGAGAGACCCAGTACTTC; CDR3aa: CASSELAGAGGETQYF
v_gene: TRBV29-1; abundance: .; d_gene: .; j_gene: TRBJ1-1; len: 12; CDR3nt: TGCAGCGTAAGAAGGCAGGACACTGAAGCTTTCTTT; CDR3aa: CSVRRQDTEAFF
v_gene: TRBV6-1; abundance: .; d_gene: TRBD1; j_gene: TRBJ2-7; len: 15; CDR3nt: TGTGCCAGCAGTGAGAGGACAGGGGCGGGCTACGAGCAGTACTTC; CDR3aa: CASSERTGAGYEQYF
v_gene: TRBV7-9; abundance: once; d_gene: TRBD2; j_gene: TRBJ2-1; len: 13; CDR3nt: TGTGCCAGCTTACCCTTACTAGCGGGAGAGCAGTTCTTC; CDR3aa: CASLPLLAGEQFF
v_gene: TRBV18; abundance: .; d_gene: TRBD1; j_gene: TRBJ1-2; len: 14; CDR3nt: TGTGCCAGCTCACCCCGGACAGGGAGGTATGGCTACACCTTC; CDR3aa: CASSPRTGRYGYTF
v_gene: TRBV5-1; abundance: .; d_gene: .; j_gene: TRBJ2-1; len: 15; CDR3nt: TGCGCCAGCAGAGCCAGCGGAAGCTCCTACAATGAGCAGTTCTTC; CDR3aa: CASRASGSSYNEQFF
v_gene: TRBV4-1; abundance: once; d_gene: TRBD2; j_gene: TRBJ2-1; len: 17; CDR3nt: TGCGCCAGCAGACCCCTTAGCGGGAGCCAACGGGGTGGTGAGCAGTTCTTC; CDR3aa: CASRPLSGSQRGGEQFF
v_gene: TRBV25-1; abundance: .; d_gene: .; j_gene: TRBJ1-5; len: 13; CDR3nt: TGTGCCAGCTCACAGGGTAACAATCAGCCCCAGCATTTT; CDR3aa: CASSQGNNQPQHF
v_gene: TRBV4-1; abundance: many; d_gene: .; j_gene: TRBJ2-7; len: 14; CDR3nt: TGCGCCAGCAGCCCTACCGGGACGATACACGAGCAGTACTTC; CDR3aa: CASSPTGTIHEQYF
v_gene: TRBV6-1; abundance: .; d_gene: TRBD1; j_gene: TRBJ2-3; len: 16; CDR3nt: TGTGCCAGCAGTGGACAGGGACAGGGGGCGGGAGATACGCAGTATTTT; CDR3aa: CASSGQGQGAGDTQYF
v_gene: TRBV5-1; abundance: few; d_gene: .; j_gene: TRBJ2-1; len: 15; CDR3nt: TGCGCCAGCAGCTTACAGTCCGGCTCCTACAATGAGCAGTTCTTC; CDR3aa: CASSLQSGSYNEQFF
v_gene: TRBV19; abundance: .; d_gene: TRBD1; j_gene: TRBJ2-5; len: 15; CDR3nt: TGTGCCAGTAGTATGGAGACAGGGGCTGTGGAGACCCAGTACTTC; CDR3aa: CASSMETGAVETQYF
v_gene: TRBV5-6; abundance: .; d_gene: .; j_gene: TRBJ2-1; len: 14; CDR3nt: TGTGCCAGCAGCTTGGTAGGGACCAACAATGAGCAGTTCTTC; CDR3aa: CASSLVGTNNEQFF
v_gene: TRBV19; abundance: .; d_gene: .; j_gene: TRBJ2-1; len: 15; CDR3nt: TGTGCCAGTAGTACTTGGTACGTTTCCTACAATGAGCAGTTCTTC; CDR3aa: CASSTWYVSYNEQFF
v_gene: TRBV4-1; abundance: .; d_gene: .; j_gene: TRBJ2-7; len: 15; CDR3nt: TGCGCCAGCAGCCAAGCCTCGGTCAGCGACTACGAGCAGTACTTC; CDR3aa: CASSQASVSDYEQYF
v_gene: TRBV6-1; abundance: .; d_gene: TRBD1; j_gene: TRBJ1-2; len: 14; CDR3nt: TGTGCCAACAGTGAAGGACAGGGTGATCGCGGCTACACCTTC; CDR3aa: CANSEGQGDRGYTF
v_gene: TRBV5-6; abundance: .; d_gene: .; j_gene: TRBJ2-3; len: 15; CDR3nt: TGTGCCAGCAGCTTCGGGTTCCCGACCACAGATACGCAGTATTTT; CDR3aa: CASSFGFPTTDTQYF
v_gene: TRBV11-2; abundance: .; d_gene: TRBD2; j_gene: TRBJ2-7; len: 14; CDR3nt: TGTGCCAGCAGCGGGGTAGCGGGAGTGGGGGAGCAGTACTTC; CDR3aa: CASSGVAGVGEQYF
v_gene: TRBV6-5; abundance: few; d_gene: .; j_gene: TRBJ2-3; len: 14; CDR3nt: TGTGCCAGCAGGGCAACTAGCAATTCAGATACGCAGTATTTT; CDR3aa: CASRATSNSDTQYF
v_gene: TRBV6-5; abundance: few; d_gene: TRBD2; j_gene: TRBJ2-1; len: 13; CDR3nt: TGTGCCAGCAGTTACGAGGCGGGAGGGGAGCAGTTCTTC; CDR3aa: CASSYEAGGEQFF
v_gene: TRBV7-8; abundance: .; d_gene: .; j_gene: TRBJ1-5; len: 16; CDR3nt: TGTGCCAGCAGCTTAGATGACAGGTTTAGCAATCAGCCCCAGCATTTT; CDR3aa: CASSLDDRFSNQPQHF
v_gene: TRBV2; abundance: .; d_gene: .; j_gene: TRBJ2-3; len: 15; CDR3nt: TGTGCCAGCAGTGATGCACCCATGACTAGAGATACGCAGTATTTT; CDR3aa: CASSDAPMTRDTQYF
v_gene: TRBV4-1; abundance: .; d_gene: .; j_gene: TRBJ1-1; len: 14; CDR3nt: TGCGCCAGCAGCCAAGAGCGGGTTATGACTGAAGCTTTCTTT; CDR3aa: CASSQERVMTEAFF
v_gene: TRBV19; abundance: .; d_gene: TRBD2; j_gene: TRBJ2-2; len: 17; CDR3nt: TGTGCCAGTAGTAAACTAGGCGGGAGCTTTGACACCGGGGAGCTGTTTTTT; CDR3aa: CASSKLGGSFDTGELFF
v_gene: TRBV27; abundance: few; d_gene: .; j_gene: TRBJ2-3; len: 12; CDR3nt: TGTGCCAGCACCTCAAACGGGGATACGCAGTATTTT; CDR3aa: CASTSNGDTQYF
v_gene: TRBV11-2; abundance: .; d_gene: TRBD2; j_gene: TRBJ2-1; len: 16; CDR3nt: TGTGCCAGCACCACCCGACTAGCGGGAGCTATAAATGAGCAGTTCTTC; CDR3aa: CASTTRLAGAINEQFF
v_gene: TRBV11-2; abundance: .; d_gene: TRBD1; j_gene: TRBJ2-3; len: 15; CDR3nt: TGTGCCAGCAGCTCAGGACAGGGGGGTGAGGATACGCAGTATTTT; CDR3aa: CASSSGQGGEDTQYF
v_gene: TRBV2; abundance: many; d_gene: .; j_gene: TRBJ2-1; len: 14; CDR3nt: TGTGCCAGCAGTCCCCTGGTGGCGTACAATGAGCAGTTCTTC; CDR3aa: CASSPLVAYNEQFF
v_gene: TRBV19; abundance: few; d_gene: TRBD2; j_gene: TRBJ2-1; len: 16; CDR3nt: TGTGCCAGTAGCCACGCTCCGGGACTAGGATTTGGTGAGCAGTTCTTC; CDR3aa: CASSHAPGLGFGEQFF
v_gene: TRBV7-6; abundance: .; d_gene: TRBD1; j_gene: TRBJ2-1; len: 16; CDR3nt: TGTGCCAGCAGCCCCCGACAGGGTGGGGATAGCAATGAGCAGTTCTTC; CDR3aa: CASSPRQGGDSNEQFF